This entry is about one T cell receptor (beta chain). Its matching antigen is unknown. CD8 cells regarded as naive lacked CD45RO, were positively chosen for CCR7, and omitted terminally differentiated effector memory CD45RA+ cells. Assay: immunoSEQ multiplex PCR; the TCRdb copy retains only in-frame clones and omits some. The sample lists around 1,900,000 clones; 85% to 95% were seen once. These data belong to a study of shared clonotypes between healthy human individuals. On the study more broadly: CD4 naive cells filled three plates per donor, CD4 memory three, CD8 naive two and CD8 memory one.

The study's findings and limits: Sequencing depth was expected to influence donor clonotype sharing. Some clonotypes were shared by all four sorted-subset donors, while others were not shared. The non-shared ones had lower generation probabilities than the shared ones.

V dropped 5 bases and J dropped 2; count of bases not matched to a gene: 3. This CDR3 has 14 amino acids. Germline V CDR1 and CDR2: SGHVS, FQNEAQ. The sample was naive CD8+ T cells from PBMCs. The clonotype was recovered from a man younger than 35 in good health. Some clones in this sample may be carry-over from other donors' samples. The chain carries TRBV7-8 and TRBJ2-7; 10 nucleotides line up with TRBD1. The CDR3 region has the DNA TGTGCCAGCAGCCCGGACAGGGGGGCCTACGAGCAGTACTTC. Residues: CASSPDRGAYEQYF.